This is a list of T cell receptor beta chains from one sample in a study of T cells in localized non-small cell lung cancer. Sequenced by immunoSEQ multiplex PCR; TCRdb stores in-frame clones only, minus some. Counted here are roughly 24,000 clones, 86% occurring once; the ten biggest clones make up 0.9% to 1.4%. Material: peripheral blood, obtained before any cancer treatment. The origin of the receptors is a woman aged 35 to 69 with stage I lung adenocarcinoma. The CDR3 runs from the conserved cysteine through the conserved F or W. D genes are given only for firm matches. Clone size is not always given. Where it is, it says once, few, many or a class for expanded clones.

size: -
V: TRBV7-3
J: TRBJ2-3
D: TRBD1
CDR3: CASTETGSTDTQYF
DNA: TGTGCCAGCACCGAGACAGGGAGCACAGATACGCAGTATTTT

size: -
V: TRBV19
J: TRBJ2-3
D: -
CDR3: CASSFAGSTDTQYF
DNA: TGTGCCAGTAGTTTCGCAGGAAGCACAGATACGCAGTATTTT

size: -
V: TRBV18
J: TRBJ2-1
D: TRBD1
CDR3: CASSTGTEYNEQFF
DNA: TGTGCCAGCTCAACCGGGACAGAGTACAATGAGCAGTTCTTC

size: medium-sized
V: TRBV29-1
J: TRBJ1-1
D: -
CDR3: CSVAAREGTEAFF
DNA: TGCAGCGTTGCGGCCAGGGAGGGCACTGAAGCTTTCTTT

size: -
V: TRBV10-3
J: TRBJ1-1
D: -
CDR3: CAIRPTGTINTEAFF
DNA: TGTGCCATCAGGCCTACAGGGACGATAAACACTGAAGCTTTCTTT

size: -
V: TRBV29-1
J: TRBJ1-1
D: -
CDR3: CSACRDTGRTEAFF
DNA: TGCAGCGCCTGCCGGGACACCGGGCGCACTGAAGCTTTCTTT

size: few
V: TRBV2
J: TRBJ2-2
D: TRBD2
CDR3: CASGETSWTGELFF
DNA: TGTGCCAGCGGTGAGACTAGCTGGACCGGGGAGCTGTTTTTT

size: -
V: TRBV4-1
J: TRBJ2-1
D: -
CDR3: CASSQDGEGGPRGEQFF
DNA: TGCGCCAGCAGCCAAGATGGCGAGGGGGGGCCACGAGGTGAGCAGTTCTTC

size: -
V: TRBV10-3
J: TRBJ1-4
D: -
CDR3: CAISEKATTNEKLFF
DNA: TGTGCCATCAGTGAGAAGGCCACAACTAATGAAAAACTGTTTTTT

size: once
V: TRBV5-4
J: TRBJ2-5
D: TRBD2
CDR3: CASSSSGLAGNQETQYF
DNA: TGTGCCAGCAGCTCATCTGGACTAGCGGGGAACCAAGAGACCCAGTACTTC

size: -
V: TRBV9
J: TRBJ1-2
D: TRBD1
CDR3: CASSEGTARDYGYTF
DNA: TGTGCCAGCAGCGAGGGGACAGCGAGGGACTATGGCTACACCTTC

size: -
V: TRBV11-2
J: TRBJ2-7
D: TRBD1
CDR3: CASSPLGTGGEQYF
DNA: TGTGCCAGCAGTCCCCTAGGGACAGGGGGCGAGCAGTACTTC

size: -
V: TRBV4-1
J: TRBJ2-2
D: TRBD2
CDR3: CASSPSRGAGGPAGELFF
DNA: TGCGCCAGCAGCCCCTCCCGAGGAGCGGGGGGGCCGGCCGGGGAGCTGTTTTTT

size: -
V: TRBV5-1
J: TRBJ2-5
D: -
CDR3: CASSLRTGNQETQYF
DNA: TGCGCCAGCAGCTTACGTACAGGGAACCAAGAGACCCAGTACTTC

size: -
V: TRBV15
J: TRBJ2-3
D: TRBD2
CDR3: CATSRERGGLEYTQYF
DNA: TGTGCCACCAGCAGGGAGCGGGGGGGCCTTGAGTATACGCAGTATTTT

size: -
V: TRBV5-1
J: TRBJ2-1
D: -
CDR3: CASAEGYNEQFF
DNA: TGCGCCAGCGCCGAGGGGTACAATGAGCAGTTCTTC

size: -
V: TRBV11-3
J: TRBJ2-2
D: TRBD1
CDR3: CASSYARDRETGELFF
DNA: TGTGCCAGCAGCTACGCTCGGGACAGGGAAACCGGGGAGCTGTTTTTT

size: -
V: TRBV18
J: TRBJ1-1
D: TRBD1
CDR3: CATQGQGGAEAFF
DNA: TGTGCCACCCAGGGACAGGGGGGGGCTGAAGCTTTCTTT

size: -
V: TRBV4-2
J: TRBJ2-1
D: TRBD1
CDR3: CASSPQGAGYNEQFF
DNA: TGTGCCAGCAGTCCACAGGGGGCCGGCTACAATGAGCAGTTCTTC

size: -
V: TRBV25-1
J: TRBJ2-3
D: -
CDR3: CASSEYFTDTQYF
DNA: TGTGCCAGCAGTGAATATTTCACAGATACGCAGTATTTT

size: -
V: TRBV16
J: TRBJ2-7
D: TRBD1
CDR3: CASSQRGTGSYEQYF
DNA: TGTGCCAGCAGCCAAAGGGGGACAGGCTCCTACGAGCAGTACTTC

size: few
V: TRBV7-2
J: TRBJ2-2
D: TRBD2
CDR3: CASSLLAGGNTGELFF
DNA: TGTGCCAGCAGCTTACTAGCGGGAGGGAACACCGGGGAGCTGTTTTTT

size: -
V: TRBV7-9
J: TRBJ1-5
D: -
CDR3: CASSPDMGNQPQHF
DNA: TGTGCCAGCAGCCCGGACATGGGCAATCAGCCCCAGCATTTT

size: few
V: TRBV29-1
J: TRBJ1-1
D: -
CDR3: CSVADGGTEAFF
DNA: TGCAGCGTTGCCGATGGGGGCACTGAAGCTTTCTTT

size: -
V: TRBV14
J: TRBJ1-2
D: -
CDR3: CASSQLAMASGYTF
DNA: TGTGCCAGCAGCCAACTAGCAATGGCTTCCGGCTACACCTTC

size: -
V: TRBV6-1
J: TRBJ2-1
D: -
CDR3: CASGQRRESEQFF
DNA: TGTGCCAGCGGACAGAGGCGGGAGAGTGAGCAGTTCTTC

size: -
V: TRBV5-1
J: TRBJ1-1
D: -
CDR3: CASSLWGGTEAFF
DNA: TGCGCCAGCAGCTTGTGGGGTGGCACTGAAGCTTTCTTT

size: -
V: TRBV7-2
J: TRBJ2-5
D: TRBD2
CDR3: CASSLVFSGETQYF
DNA: TGTGCCAGCAGCTTAGTTTTTAGCGGGGAGACCCAGTACTTC

size: few
V: TRBV19
J: TRBJ1-1
D: -
CDR3: CAVEVNTEAFF
DNA: TGTGCCGTGGAAGTGAACACTGAAGCTTTCTTT

size: -
V: TRBV29-1
J: TRBJ2-7
D: TRBD2
CDR3: CSYGKGTSGSYEQYF
DNA: TGCAGCTATGGGAAAGGGACTAGCGGCTCCTACGAGCAGTACTTC

size: -
V: TRBV30
J: TRBJ1-2
D: -
CDR3: CAWSGTEYGYTF
DNA: TGTGCCTGGAGCGGGACGGAATATGGCTACACCTTC

size: -
V: TRBV11-2
J: TRBJ1-2
D: -
CDR3: CASSLLAANYGYTF
DNA: TGTGCCAGCAGCTTACTGGCAGCTAACTATGGCTACACCTTC

size: -
V: TRBV11-2
J: TRBJ1-5
D: -
CDR3: CASSLGLGLPQHF
DNA: TGTGCCAGCAGCCTGGGGTTAGGGCTCCCCCAGCATTTT

size: once
V: TRBV28
J: TRBJ1-2
D: -
CDR3: CASSLDDGSDYGYTF
DNA: TGTGCCAGCAGTTTGGACGATGGTTCTGACTATGGCTACACCTTC

size: -
V: TRBV25-1
J: TRBJ1-2
D: -
CDR3: CASSDSGLHGYTF
DNA: TGTGCCAGCAGTGATTCAGGGCTCCATGGCTACACCTTC

size: once
V: TRBV7-9
J: TRBJ1-4
D: TRBD1
CDR3: CASSSNDRAPSEKLFF
DNA: TGTGCCAGCAGCTCTAACGACAGGGCCCCGAGTGAAAAACTGTTTTTT